The present T cell receptor (beta chain) was sequenced within a study of blood T cell repertoires in COVID-19. Study summary: Acute-phase and convalescent COVID-19 samples originated in the United States, Italy and Spain.

V shed 6 bases and J shed 8 bases, with 25 bases lying between them. Germline V gene sequence: CDR1 SQVTM, CDR2 ANQGSEA. This CDR3 is built from 15 residues. Participant ages covered about 18 to 89 years across around 22 US areas. Participants reported their clinical history, and cohort assignment relied on those reports. Exposed participants came across a COVID-19 case within 2 weeks before study entry. Profiled with immunoSEQ multiplex PCR; TCRdb holds only in-frame clones, not every one. The data hold 300,000 to 350,000 clones, with about 90% observed a single time. Sequenced material: PBMCs or T cells enriched from blood (not recorded which). The sequence was collected from a woman in her 30s who had been exposed to COVID-19. The J gene is TRBJ1-2, the V gene TRBV29-1, with D unclear. The CDR3 is CSVPLLEVGSIGYTF. CDR3 in DNA: TGCAGCGTCCCCCTATTGGAGGTGGGTTCGATAGGCTACACCTTC.